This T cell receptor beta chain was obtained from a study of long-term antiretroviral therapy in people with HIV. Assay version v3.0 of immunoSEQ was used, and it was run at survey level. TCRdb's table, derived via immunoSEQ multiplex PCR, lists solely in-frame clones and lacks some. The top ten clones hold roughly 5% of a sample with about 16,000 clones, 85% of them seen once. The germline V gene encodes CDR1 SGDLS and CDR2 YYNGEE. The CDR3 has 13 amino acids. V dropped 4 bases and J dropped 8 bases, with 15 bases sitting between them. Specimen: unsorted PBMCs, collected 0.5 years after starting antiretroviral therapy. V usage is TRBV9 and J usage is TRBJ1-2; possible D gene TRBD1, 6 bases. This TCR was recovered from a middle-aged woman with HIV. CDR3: CASSYREWSGYTF. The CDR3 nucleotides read TGTGCCAGCAGCTACAGGGAATGGAGCGGCTACACCTTC.